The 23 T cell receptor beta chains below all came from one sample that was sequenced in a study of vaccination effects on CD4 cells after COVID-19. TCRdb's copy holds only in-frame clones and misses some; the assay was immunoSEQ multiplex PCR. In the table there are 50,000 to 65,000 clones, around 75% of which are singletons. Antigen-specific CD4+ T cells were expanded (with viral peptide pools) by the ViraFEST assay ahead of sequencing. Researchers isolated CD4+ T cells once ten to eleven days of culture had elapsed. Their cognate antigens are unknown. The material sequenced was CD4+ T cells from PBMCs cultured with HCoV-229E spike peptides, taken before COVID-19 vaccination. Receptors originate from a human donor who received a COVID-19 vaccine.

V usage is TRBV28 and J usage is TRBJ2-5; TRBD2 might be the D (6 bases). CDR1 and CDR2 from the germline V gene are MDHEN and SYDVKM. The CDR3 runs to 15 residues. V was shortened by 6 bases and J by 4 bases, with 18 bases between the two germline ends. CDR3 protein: CASRVGGAGRETQYF. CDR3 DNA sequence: TGTGCCAGCAGGGTTGGAGGGGCGGGCAGAGAGACCCAGTACTTC.

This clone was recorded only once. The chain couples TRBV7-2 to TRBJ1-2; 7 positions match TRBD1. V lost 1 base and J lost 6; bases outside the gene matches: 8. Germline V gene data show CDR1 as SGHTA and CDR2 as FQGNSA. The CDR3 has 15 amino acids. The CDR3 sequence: CASSLVTTGRDGYTF. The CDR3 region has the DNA TGTGCCAGCAGCTTAGTAACGACAGGGAGGGATGGCTACACCTTC.

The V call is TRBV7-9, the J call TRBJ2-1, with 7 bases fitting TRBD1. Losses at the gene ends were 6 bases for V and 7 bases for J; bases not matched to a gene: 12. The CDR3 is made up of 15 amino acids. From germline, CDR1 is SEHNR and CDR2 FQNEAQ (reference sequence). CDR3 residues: CASRTGTDLTNEQFF. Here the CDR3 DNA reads TGTGCCAGCAGAACCGGGACAGATTTAACTAATGAGCAGTTCTTC.

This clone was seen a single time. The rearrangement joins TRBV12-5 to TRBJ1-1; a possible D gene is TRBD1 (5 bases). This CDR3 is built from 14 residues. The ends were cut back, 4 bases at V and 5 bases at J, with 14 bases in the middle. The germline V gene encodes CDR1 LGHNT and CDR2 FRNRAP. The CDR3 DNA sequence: TGTGCTAGTGGTTCCCCGGGGGAGGGGACTGAAGCTTTCTTT. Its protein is CASGSPGEGTEAFF.

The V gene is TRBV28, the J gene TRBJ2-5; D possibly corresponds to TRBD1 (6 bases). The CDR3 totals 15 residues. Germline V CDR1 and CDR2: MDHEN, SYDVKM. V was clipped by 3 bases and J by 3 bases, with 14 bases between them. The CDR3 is CASSLQGQVEETQYF. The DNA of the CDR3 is TGTGCCAGCAGTTTGCAGGGGCAAGTCGAAGAGACCCAGTACTTC.

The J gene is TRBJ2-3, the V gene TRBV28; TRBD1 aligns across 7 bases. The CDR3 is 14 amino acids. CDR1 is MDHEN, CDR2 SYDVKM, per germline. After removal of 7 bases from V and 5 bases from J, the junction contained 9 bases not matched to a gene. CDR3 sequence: CASTQGGAGDTQYF. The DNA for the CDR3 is TGTGCCAGCACTCAAGGGGGCGCGGGAGATACGCAGTATTTT.

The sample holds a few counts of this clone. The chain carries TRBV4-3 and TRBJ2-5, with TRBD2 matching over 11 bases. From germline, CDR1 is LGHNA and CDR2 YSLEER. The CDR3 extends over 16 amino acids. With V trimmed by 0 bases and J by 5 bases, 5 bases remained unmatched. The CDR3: CASSQDSRTSGETQYF. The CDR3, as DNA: TGCGCCAGCAGCCAAGATTCTAGGACTAGCGGGGAGACCCAGTACTTC.

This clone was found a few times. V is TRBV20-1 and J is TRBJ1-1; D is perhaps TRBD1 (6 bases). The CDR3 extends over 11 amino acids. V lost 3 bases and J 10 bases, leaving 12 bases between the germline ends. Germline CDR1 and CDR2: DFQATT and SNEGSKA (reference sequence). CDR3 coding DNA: TGCAGTGCTAGCCCACAGGGAACAGCTTTCTTT. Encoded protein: CSASPQGTAFF.

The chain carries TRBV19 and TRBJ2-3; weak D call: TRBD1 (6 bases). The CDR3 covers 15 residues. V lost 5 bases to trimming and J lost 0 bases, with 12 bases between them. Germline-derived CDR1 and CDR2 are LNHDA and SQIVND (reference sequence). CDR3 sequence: CASSPDRSSTDTQYF. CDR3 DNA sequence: TGTGCCAGTAGTCCAGACAGGAGTAGCACAGATACGCAGTATTTT.

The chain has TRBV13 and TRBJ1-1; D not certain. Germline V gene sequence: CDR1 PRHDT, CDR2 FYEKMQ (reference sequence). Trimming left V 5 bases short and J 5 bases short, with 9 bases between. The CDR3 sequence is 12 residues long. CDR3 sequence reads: CASSLVGTEAFF. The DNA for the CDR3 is TGTGCCAGCAGCCTAGTGGGAACTGAAGCTTTCTTT.

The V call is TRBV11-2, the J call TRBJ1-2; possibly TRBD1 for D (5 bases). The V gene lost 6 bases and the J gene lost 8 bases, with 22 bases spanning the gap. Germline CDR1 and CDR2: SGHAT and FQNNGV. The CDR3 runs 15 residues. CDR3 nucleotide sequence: TGTGCCAGCAGAGCCCCGGGGACCCTCGGAAAGGGCTACACCTTC. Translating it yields CASRAPGTLGKGYTF.

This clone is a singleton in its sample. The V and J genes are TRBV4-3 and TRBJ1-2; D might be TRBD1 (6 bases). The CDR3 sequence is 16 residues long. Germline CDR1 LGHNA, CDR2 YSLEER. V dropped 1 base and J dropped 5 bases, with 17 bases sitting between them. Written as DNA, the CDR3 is TGCGCCAGCAGCCAAGGACAGGCCGGGACGGGGTATGGCTACACCTTC. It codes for CASSQGQAGTGYGYTF.

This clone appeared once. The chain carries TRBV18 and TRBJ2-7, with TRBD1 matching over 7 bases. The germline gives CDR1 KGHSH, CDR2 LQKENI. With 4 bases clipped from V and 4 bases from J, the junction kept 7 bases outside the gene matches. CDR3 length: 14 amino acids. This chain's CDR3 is CASSQARDSYEQYV. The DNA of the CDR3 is TGTGCCAGCTCACAAGCCCGGGACAGTTACGAGCAGTACGTC.

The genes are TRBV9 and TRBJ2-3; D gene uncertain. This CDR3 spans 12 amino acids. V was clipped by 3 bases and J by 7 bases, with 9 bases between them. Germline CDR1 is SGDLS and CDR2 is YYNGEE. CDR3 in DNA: TGTGCCAGCAGCGCTTCGACTTATACGCAGTATTTT. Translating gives CASSASTYTQYF.

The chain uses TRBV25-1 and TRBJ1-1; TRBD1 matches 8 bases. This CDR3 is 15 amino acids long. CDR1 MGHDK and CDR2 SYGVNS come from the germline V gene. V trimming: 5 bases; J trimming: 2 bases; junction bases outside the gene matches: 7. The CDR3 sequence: CASSFRGQGNTEAFF. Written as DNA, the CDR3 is TGTGCCAGCAGTTTTCGAGGACAGGGCAACACTGAAGCTTTCTTT. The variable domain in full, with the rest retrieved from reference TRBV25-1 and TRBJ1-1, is EADIYQTPRYLVIGTGKKITLECSQTMGHDKMYWYQQDPGMELHLIHYSYGVNSTEKGDLSSESTVSRIRTEHFPLTLESARPSHTSQYLCASSFRGQGNTEAFFGQGTRLTVV.

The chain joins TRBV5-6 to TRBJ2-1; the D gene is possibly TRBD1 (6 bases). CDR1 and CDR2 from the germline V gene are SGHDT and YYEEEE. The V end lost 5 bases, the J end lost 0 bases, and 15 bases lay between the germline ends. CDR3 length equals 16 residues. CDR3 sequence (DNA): TGTGCCAGCAGTTTGAGAACAGGGATCTCCTACAATGAGCAGTTCTTC. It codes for CASSLRTGISYNEQFF.

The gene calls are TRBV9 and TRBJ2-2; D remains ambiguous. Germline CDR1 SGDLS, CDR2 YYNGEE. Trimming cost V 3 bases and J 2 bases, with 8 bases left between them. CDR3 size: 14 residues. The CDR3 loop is CASSGTLNTGELFF. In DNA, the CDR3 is TGTGCCAGCAGCGGAACTCTAAACACCGGGGAGCTGTTTTTT.

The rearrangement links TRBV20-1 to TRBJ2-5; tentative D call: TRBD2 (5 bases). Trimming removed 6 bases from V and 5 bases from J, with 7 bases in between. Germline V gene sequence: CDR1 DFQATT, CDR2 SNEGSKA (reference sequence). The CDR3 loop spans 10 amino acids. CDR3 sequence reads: CSASGETQYF. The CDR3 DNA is TGCAGTGCCTCGGGGGAGACCCAGTACTTC.

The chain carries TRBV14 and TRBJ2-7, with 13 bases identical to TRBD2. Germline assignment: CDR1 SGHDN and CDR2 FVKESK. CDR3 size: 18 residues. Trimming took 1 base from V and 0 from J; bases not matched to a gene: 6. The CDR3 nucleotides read TGTGCCAGCAGCCAAGGAAGACTAGCGGGGGGCAACTCCTACGAGCAGTACGTC. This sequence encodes CASSQGRLAGGNSYEQYV.

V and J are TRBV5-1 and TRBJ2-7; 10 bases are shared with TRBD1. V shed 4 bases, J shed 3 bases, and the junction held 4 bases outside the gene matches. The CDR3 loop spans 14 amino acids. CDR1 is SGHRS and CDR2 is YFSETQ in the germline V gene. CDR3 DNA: TGCGCCAGCAGCCCGGGGGACAGGGGCTACGAGCAGTACGTC. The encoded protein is CASSPGDRGYEQYV.

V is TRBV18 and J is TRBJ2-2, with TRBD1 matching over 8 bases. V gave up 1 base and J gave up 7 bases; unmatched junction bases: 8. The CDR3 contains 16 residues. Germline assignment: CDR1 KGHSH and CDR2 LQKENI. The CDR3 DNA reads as TGTGCCAGCTCACCACTCAGGACAGGGTTGTTCGGGGAGCTGTTTTTT. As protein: CASSPLRTGLFGELFF.

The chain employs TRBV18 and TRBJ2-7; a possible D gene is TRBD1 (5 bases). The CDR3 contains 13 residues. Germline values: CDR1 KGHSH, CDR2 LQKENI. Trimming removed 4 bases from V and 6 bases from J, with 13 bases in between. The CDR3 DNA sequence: TGTGCCAGCTCACAACAGGATGGTGGCGAGCAGTACGTC. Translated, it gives CASSQQDGGEQYV.

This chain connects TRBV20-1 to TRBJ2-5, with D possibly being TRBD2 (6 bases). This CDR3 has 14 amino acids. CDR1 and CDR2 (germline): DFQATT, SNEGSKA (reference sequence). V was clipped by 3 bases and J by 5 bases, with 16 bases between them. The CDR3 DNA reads TGCAGTGCTAGTTTTGGCGGGGAGGTGGAGACCCAGTACTTC. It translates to CSASFGGEVETQYF.